Sequencing of this TCR beta chain was carried out in a study of blood T cells in healthy people across ages. The CDR3 has 16 amino acids. CDR1 is MNHEY, CDR2 SMNVEV, per germline (reference sequence). Trimming left V 2 bases short and J 2 bases short, with 14 bases between. Staff drew roughly 10 milliliters of peripheral blood from each donor. PCR was performed a second time for about 6 to 12 cycles using a sample-barcoded 5' primer and a J-beta primer mix. MiXCR was run by TCRdb on the 5' RACE reads, yielding one entry per CDR3 protein. Among 1,500,000 or so distinct CDR3 sequences, approximately 39% were seen once, and the ten largest hold about 4.1%.

The sample was blood. This clonotype was sampled from a woman between 18 and 29 years old in good health. This chain joins TRBV27 and TRBJ2-3; no reliable D call. CDR3 region: CASSLAGASYTDTQYF. In DNA form, the CDR3 reads TGTGCCAGCAGTTTAGCCGGAGCGAGCTACACAGATACGCAGTATTTT.